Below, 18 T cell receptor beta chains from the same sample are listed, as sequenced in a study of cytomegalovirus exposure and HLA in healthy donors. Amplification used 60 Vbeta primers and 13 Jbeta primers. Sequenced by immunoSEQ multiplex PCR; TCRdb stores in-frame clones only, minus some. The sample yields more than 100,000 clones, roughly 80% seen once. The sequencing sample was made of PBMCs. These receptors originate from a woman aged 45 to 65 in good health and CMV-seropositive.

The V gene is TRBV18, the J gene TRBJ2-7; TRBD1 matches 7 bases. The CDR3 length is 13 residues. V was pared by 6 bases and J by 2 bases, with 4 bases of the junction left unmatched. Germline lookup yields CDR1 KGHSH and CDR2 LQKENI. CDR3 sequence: CASSPGTAYEQYF. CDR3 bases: TGTGCCAGCTCGCCCGGGACAGCCTACGAGCAGTACTTC. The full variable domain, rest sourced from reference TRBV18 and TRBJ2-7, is NAGVMQNPRHLVRRRGQEARLRCSPMKGHSHVYWYRQLPEEGLKFMVYLQKENIIDESGMPKERFSAEFPKEGPSILRIQQVVRGDSAAYFCASSPGTAYEQYFGPGTRLTVT.

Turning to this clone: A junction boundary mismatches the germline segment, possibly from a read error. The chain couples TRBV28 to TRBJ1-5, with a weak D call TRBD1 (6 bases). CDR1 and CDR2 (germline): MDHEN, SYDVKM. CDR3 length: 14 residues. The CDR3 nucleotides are TGTGCCAGCAGCCGGACAGATAGCAATCGGCCCCAGCATTTT. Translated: CASSRTDSNRPQHF.

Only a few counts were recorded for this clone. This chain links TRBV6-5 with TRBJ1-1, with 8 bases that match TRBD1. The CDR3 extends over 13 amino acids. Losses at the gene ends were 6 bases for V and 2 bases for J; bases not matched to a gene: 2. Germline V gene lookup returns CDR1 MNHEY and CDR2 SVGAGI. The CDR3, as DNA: TGTGCCAGCAGGCAGGGGGCTAACACTGAAGCTTTCTTT. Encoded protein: CASRQGANTEAFF.

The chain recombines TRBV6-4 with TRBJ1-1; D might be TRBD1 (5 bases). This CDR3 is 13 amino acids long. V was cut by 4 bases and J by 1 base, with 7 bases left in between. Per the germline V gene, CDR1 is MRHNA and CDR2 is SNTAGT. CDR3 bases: TGTGCCAGCAGTGCCCAGGGGAACACTGAAGCTTTCTTT. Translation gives CASSAQGNTEAFF.

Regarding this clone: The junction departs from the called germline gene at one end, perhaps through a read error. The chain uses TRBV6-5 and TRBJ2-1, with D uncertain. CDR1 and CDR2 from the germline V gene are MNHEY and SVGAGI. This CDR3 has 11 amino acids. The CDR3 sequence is CASSDWQVPLF. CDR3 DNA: TGTGCCAGCAGTGATTGGCAGGTCCCTCTCTTC.

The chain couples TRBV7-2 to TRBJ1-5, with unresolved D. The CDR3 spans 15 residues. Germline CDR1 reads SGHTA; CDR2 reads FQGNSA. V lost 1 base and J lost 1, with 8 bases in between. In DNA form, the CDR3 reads TGTGCCAGCAGCTTAGTTCAACAGAGCAATCAGCCCCAGCATTTT. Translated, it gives CASSLVQQSNQPQHF.

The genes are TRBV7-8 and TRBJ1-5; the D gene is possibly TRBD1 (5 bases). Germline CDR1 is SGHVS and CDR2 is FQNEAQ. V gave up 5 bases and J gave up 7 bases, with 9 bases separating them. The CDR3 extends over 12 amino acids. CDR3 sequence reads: CASSLGGQPQHF. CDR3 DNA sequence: TGTGCCAGCAGCCTCGGGGGACAGCCCCAGCATTTT.

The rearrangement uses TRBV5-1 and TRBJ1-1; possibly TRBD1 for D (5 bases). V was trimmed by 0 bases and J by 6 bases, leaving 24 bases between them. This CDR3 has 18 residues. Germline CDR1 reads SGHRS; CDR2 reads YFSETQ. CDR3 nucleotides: TGCGCCAGCAGCTTGGCGCCCCTCGGCGGGGGAGAGATGGCTGAAGCTTTCTTT. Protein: CASSLAPLGGGEMAEAFF.

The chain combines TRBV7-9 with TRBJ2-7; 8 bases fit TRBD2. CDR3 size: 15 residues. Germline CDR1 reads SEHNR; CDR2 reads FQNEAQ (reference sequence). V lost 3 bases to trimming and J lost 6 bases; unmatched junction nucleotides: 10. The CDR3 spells CASSFLSGSSSEQYF. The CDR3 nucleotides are TGTGCCAGCAGCTTTTTAAGCGGGAGTTCTTCCGAGCAGTACTTC.

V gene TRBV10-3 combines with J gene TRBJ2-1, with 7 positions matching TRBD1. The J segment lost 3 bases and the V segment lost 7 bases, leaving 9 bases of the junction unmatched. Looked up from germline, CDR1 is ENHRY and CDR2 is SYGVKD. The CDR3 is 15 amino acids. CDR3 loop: CAIKRTGQDYNEQFF. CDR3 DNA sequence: TGTGCCATCAAACGGACAGGACAAGACTACAATGAGCAGTTCTTC.

CDR3 in DNA: TGCGCCAGCAGCTTTCTCTCGGGAGAGAAGGGTGAAAAACTGTTTTTT. It codes for CASSFLSGEKGEKLFF. J is TRBJ1-4 and V is TRBV5-1, with D unresolved. Germline V lookup: CDR1 SGHRS, CDR2 YFSETQ. V was trimmed by 2 bases and J by 7 bases, leaving 18 bases between them. This CDR3 region has 16 residues.

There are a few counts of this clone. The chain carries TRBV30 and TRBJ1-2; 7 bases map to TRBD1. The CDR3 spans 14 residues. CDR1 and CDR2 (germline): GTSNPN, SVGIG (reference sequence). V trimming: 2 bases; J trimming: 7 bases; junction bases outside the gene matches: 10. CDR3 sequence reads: CAWSPGTAFGGYTF. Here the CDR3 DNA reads TGTGCCTGGAGTCCCGGGACAGCGTTCGGTGGCTACACCTTC.

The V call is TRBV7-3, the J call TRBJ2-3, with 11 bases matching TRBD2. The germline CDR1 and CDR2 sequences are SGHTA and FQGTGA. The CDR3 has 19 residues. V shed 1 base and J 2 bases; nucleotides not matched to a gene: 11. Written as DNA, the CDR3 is TGTGCCAGCAGCTTAAACCAATGGGGGACTAGCGGTTACACAGATACGCAGTATTTT. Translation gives CASSLNQWGTSGYTDTQYF.

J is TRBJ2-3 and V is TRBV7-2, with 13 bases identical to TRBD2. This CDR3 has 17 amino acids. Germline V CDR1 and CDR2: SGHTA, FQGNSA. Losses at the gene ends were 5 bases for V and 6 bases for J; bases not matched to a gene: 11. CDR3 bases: TGTGCCAGCAGCCGAACTAGCGGGGGGGCGACCCAGGATACGCAGTATTTT. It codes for CASSRTSGGATQDTQYF.

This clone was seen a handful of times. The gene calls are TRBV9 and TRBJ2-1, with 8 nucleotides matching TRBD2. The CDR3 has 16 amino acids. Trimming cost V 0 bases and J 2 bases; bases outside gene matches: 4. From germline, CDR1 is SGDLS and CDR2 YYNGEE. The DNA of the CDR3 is TGTGCCAGCAGCGTAGCCCCGGGACTAGCCTACAATGAGCAGTTCTTC. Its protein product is CASSVAPGLAYNEQFF.

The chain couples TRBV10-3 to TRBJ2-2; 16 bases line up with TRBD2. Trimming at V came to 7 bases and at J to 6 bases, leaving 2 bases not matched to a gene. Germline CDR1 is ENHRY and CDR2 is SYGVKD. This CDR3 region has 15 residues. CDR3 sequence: CAIKGTSGRAGELFF. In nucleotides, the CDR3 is TGTGCCATCAAGGGGACTAGCGGGAGGGCCGGGGAGCTGTTTTTT.

The CDR3 nucleotides are TGCGCCAGCAGCCTGATAGGGGTGAACACTGAAGCTTTCTTT. This translates into CASSLIGVNTEAFF. This rearrangement joins TRBV4-1 to TRBJ1-1; weak D call: TRBD1 (5 bases). The CDR3 sequence is 14 residues long. V was shortened by 4 bases and J by 0 bases, with 9 bases between the two germline ends. Germline values: CDR1 MGHRA, CDR2 YSYEKL.

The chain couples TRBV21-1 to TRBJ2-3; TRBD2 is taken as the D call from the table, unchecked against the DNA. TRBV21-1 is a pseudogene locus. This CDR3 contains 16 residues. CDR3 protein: CASSKAGDYARDTQYF. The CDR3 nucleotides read TGTGCCAGCAGCAAAGCTGGGGACTACGCACGAGATACGCAGTATTTT.